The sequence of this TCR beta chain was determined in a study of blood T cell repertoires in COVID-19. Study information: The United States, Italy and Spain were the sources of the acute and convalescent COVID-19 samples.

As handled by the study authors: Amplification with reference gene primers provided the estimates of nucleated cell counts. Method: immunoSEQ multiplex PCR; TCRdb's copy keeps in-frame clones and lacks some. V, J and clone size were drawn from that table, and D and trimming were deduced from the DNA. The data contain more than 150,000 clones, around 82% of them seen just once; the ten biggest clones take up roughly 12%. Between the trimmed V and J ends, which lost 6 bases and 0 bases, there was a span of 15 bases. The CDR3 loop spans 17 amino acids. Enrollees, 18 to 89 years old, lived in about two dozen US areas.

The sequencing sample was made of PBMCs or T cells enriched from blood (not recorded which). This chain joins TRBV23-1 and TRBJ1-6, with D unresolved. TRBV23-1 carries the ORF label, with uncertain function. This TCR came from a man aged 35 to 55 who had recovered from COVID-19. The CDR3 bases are TGCGCCAGCAGCAAGGCCTCGGGGAGCTCCTATAATTCACCCCTCCACTTT. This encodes CASSKASGSSYNSPLHF.